This T cell receptor beta chain appears in the sequencing data of a study of T cells in Graves' hyperthyroidism and ophthalmopathy (dated by TCRdb to between 2018 and 2021). Background for the entire study: Peripheral blood was sampled at the time of initial diagnosis, prior to any treatment. TCR V-J signatures able to tell the groups apart were searched for in a discovery cohort of 95 to 100 patients, of whom 43 had Graves' ophthalmopathy and roughly 59 had stable Graves' hyperthyroidism. Prospective prediction of ophthalmopathy was tested in an independent validation cohort of approximately 18 hyperthyroidism patients and roughly 16 patients who later progressed to ophthalmopathy. The approximately 90 discovery patients were divided at random into training and test sets in a 7:3 ratio. Thyroid tissue and blood T-cell repertoires from about 6 Graves' hyperthyroidism patients were also compared in the study. Following sampling, methimazole starting at 30 mg daily was given to hyperthyroidism patients, and high-dose intravenous methylprednisolone was given to ophthalmopathy patients. TCR Vbeta CDR3 sequencing of some 140 peripheral blood samples (approximately 44 ophthalmopathy, over 70 hyperthyroidism and roughly 17 progressor patients) is reported in the paper. The research as a whole found: Most expanded thyroid clonotypes (frequency above 0.001) were also detected in blood, a finding suggesting that blood repertoires may reflect thyroid immune responses. No statistical method was used to fix the sample size in advance, and group allocation was not hidden from the investigators. During validation, the model predicted progression to ophthalmopathy a median of about 6.5 months ahead of onset, with 70.59% sensitivity and around 73% specificity. A 13 V-J signature model separated ophthalmopathy from stable hyperthyroidism, with about 88% sensitivity and about 81% specificity in cross-validation and 80%/75% in testing.

Here V drops 3 bases and J drops 7 bases, and the junction holds 5 bases not matched to any gene. CDR1 and CDR2 are drawn from the germline V gene (reference sequence): LGHDT, YNNKEL. The CDR3 runs 16 amino acids, cysteine and phenylalanine included. The kept DNA is CDR3 alone, 48 bases in frame from the first base. As to this clonotype: Its binding antigen is unknown. Base qualities are missing; no much larger clone stands one base away.

Amplification of TCR beta CDR3 regions was carried out from RNA transcripts. The first round of RT-PCR for the TCR CDR3 was performed with the HTBI primer set and the Qiagen OneStep RT-PCR kit. A second multiplex PCR round built the libraries, followed by size selection and purification. Paired-end sequencing of the libraries was performed with 100 bp reads on an Illumina HiSeq2000. As for the original processing: SOAPnuke was used to process the raw data, throwing out any read that contained adapters or uncalled bases, had a mean Phred below 15, or lacked an exact constant-primer or identifier match. COPE v1.2.5 was used to merge high-quality paired reads, and clonotypes were defined as unique nucleotide sequences. MiTCR v1.1 was used to align clonotypes to the IMGT TRBV, TRBD and TRBJ reference segments. Only V-J combinations with frequency above 0.0001, covering approximately 99% of repertoires, were analysed. The TCS score was defined as the ratio of F50 (clonal expansion) to E x V (chaos), calculated using BLOSUM62-based TCRdist between CDR3 peptides within each V-J. Welch's t-statistics and random forest reduced approximately 520 V-J features to roughly 13, which were used in a naive Bayes classifier (R e1071). TCRdb reran the public reads through fastp at Q25 and MiXCR, keeping productive beta chains. Each entry merges the rows of one CDR3 protein and shows their most common DNA and genes. The V and J calls and clone size are TCRdb's, not the authors'. The sample table contains almost 500,000 distinct CDR3 sequences; only one count was recorded for 20% to 25% of them. The ten largest clones take up approximately 49% of the sample.

In the ophthalmopathy patients, disease was moderately to severely active, with a Clinical Activity Score of 3 or more, a NOSPECS grade of 4 or more, and a duration of less than 3 months. Exclusion was applied to patients with uncontrolled infections, other autoimmune diseases, pregnancy or lactation. Diagnoses were established on the basis of clinical symptoms, serum thyroxine and TRAb, thyroid ultrasound, and orbital computed tomography. PBMCs were separated from 10 ml of fresh peripheral blood using Ficoll-Paque density gradient centrifugation. Total RNA was extracted with Trizol reagent, and quality was checked on an Agilent 2100 Bioanalyzer.

This receptor was identified in a woman in her 70s with Graves' ophthalmopathy. Recombination linked TRBV3-1 to TRBJ2-5; TRBD2 lines up with 16 middle nucleotides. What was sequenced was blood. This receptor carries the CDR3 CASSHQGLAGGGTQYF. The nucleotide sequence reads TGTGCCAGCAGCCACCAGGGACTAGCGGGAGGGGGGACCCAGTACTTC.